This T cell receptor (beta chain) came from a study of blood T cell repertoires in COVID-19. Study details: COVID-19 samples from acute and convalescent phases originated in the United States, Italy and Spain. Nucleic acid was either cDNA or gDNA, and it came from T cells, B-cell-depleted T cells, or PBMCs.

CDR1 and CDR2 from the germline V gene are KGHSH and LQKENI. CDR3 length: 18 amino acids. With 6 bases clipped from V and 1 base from J, the junction kept 10 bases outside the gene matches. As handled by the study authors: Using reference gene primer amplification, nucleated cell counts were estimated. Profiling relied on immunoSEQ multiplex PCR, and the TCRdb table lists in-frame clones only, not all of them. That table furnishes V, J and clone size, whereas the DNA furnished D and trimming. The top ten clones hold roughly 1% of a sample with 120,000 to 150,000 clones, over 80% of them seen once. The chain employs TRBV18 and TRBJ1-5, with TRBD1 matching 12 bases. The specimen sequenced was peripheral blood. This TCR was sampled from a woman aged 45-65 years with acute or convalescent COVID-19. CDR3 nucleotides: TGTGCCAGCTCGCCCGGGACAGGGGGCTCGAGGAGCAATCAGCCCCAGCATTTT. Translation gives CASSPGTGGSRSNQPQHF.